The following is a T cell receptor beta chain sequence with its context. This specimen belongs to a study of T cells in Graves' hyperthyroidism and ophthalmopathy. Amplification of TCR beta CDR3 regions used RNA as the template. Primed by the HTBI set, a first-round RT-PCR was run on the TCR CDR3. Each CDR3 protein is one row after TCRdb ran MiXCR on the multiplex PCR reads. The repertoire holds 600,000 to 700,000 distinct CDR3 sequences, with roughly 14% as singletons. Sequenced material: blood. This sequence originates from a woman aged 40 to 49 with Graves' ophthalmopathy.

Written as DNA, the CDR3 is TGCGCCAGCAGCCCCTTTTATGTGGGAACTGAGCAGTTCTTC. It yields the protein CASSPFYVGTEQFF. This rearrangement joins TRBV5-1 to TRBJ2-1; D not resolved. The V gene's germline CDR1 is SGHRS and CDR2 YFSETQ. This CDR3 is 14 amino acids long. V lost 4 bases and J 9 bases, leaving 17 bases between the germline ends.